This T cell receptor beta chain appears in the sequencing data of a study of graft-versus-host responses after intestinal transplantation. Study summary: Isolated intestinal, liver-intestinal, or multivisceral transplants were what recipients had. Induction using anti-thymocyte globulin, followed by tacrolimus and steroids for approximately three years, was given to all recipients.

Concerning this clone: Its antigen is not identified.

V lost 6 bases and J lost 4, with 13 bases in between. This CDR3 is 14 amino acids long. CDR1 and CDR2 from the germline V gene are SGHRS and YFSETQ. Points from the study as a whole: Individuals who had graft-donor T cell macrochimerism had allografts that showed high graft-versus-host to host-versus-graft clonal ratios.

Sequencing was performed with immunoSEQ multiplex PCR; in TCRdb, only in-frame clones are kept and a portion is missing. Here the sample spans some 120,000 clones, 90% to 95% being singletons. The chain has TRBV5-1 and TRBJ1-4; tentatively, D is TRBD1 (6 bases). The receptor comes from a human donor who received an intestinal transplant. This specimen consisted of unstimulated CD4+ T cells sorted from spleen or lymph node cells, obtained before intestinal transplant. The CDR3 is CASMMSGDNEKLFF. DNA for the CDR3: TGCGCCAGCATGATGTCAGGGGATAATGAAAAACTGTTTTTT. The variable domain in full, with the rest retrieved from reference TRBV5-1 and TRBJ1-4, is KAGVTQTPRYLIKTRGQQVTLSCSPISGHRSVSWYQQTPGQGLQFLFEYFSETQRNKGNFPGRFSGRQFSNSRSEMNVSTLELGDSALYLCASMMSGDNEKLFFGSGTQLSVL.